Below, 21 T cell receptor beta chains from the same sample are listed, as sequenced in a study of cytomegalovirus exposure and HLA in healthy donors. Repertoires were generated with immunoSEQ multiplex PCR, while TCRdb's copy carries only in-frame clones and drops some. The repertoire has about 160,000 clones, around nine tenths of them found once; the top ten carry 2% to 2.5%. Material: PBMCs. These receptors came from a woman between 18 and 30 years old in good health and CMV-seronegative.

The V and J genes are TRBV6-5 and TRBJ1-4; TRBD1 matches 10 bases. In germline, CDR1 is MNHEY, CDR2 SVGAGI. The CDR3 is made up of 15 amino acids. V was clipped by 2 bases and J by 7 bases; unmatched bases: 4. The CDR3 protein is CASSYTGTGAEKLFF. In nucleotides, the CDR3 is TGTGCCAGCAGTTACACCGGGACAGGGGCTGAAAAACTGTTTTTT.

This clone was recorded a few times. The J gene is TRBJ1-1, the V gene TRBV5-1, with unresolved D. The CDR3 runs to 18 residues. Germline V gene sequence: CDR1 SGHRS, CDR2 YFSETQ. The germline V and J ends were trimmed by 4 bases and 5 bases, with 27 bases remaining between them. CDR3 nucleotides: TGCGCCAGCAGCCCTAGACCCACTCAAGTTGGTTCGAGGACTGAAGCTTTCTTT. This sequence encodes CASSPRPTQVGSRTEAFF.

This chain connects TRBV5-4 to TRBJ1-1; no reliable D call. Trimming shortened V by 2 bases and J by 5 bases, and 7 bases separated the two germline ends. The CDR3 has 12 residues. Germline values: CDR1 SGHNT, CDR2 YYREEE (reference sequence). The CDR3 DNA reads TGTGCCAGCAGCTTTGGGGAGACTGAAGCTTTCTTT. Encoded protein: CASSFGETEAFF.

This clone has only a few counts. The V gene is TRBV11-3, the J gene TRBJ2-3; 7 bases are shared with TRBD1. Trimming at V came to 5 bases and at J to 5 bases, leaving 7 bases not matched to a gene. From germline, CDR1 is SGHNT and CDR2 YENEEA. The CDR3 runs to 14 residues. CDR3 sequence reads: CASSRTGERDTQYF. The CDR3 nucleotides are TGTGCCAGCAGCCGTACAGGGGAAAGAGATACGCAGTATTTT.

This rearrangement joins TRBV18 to TRBJ2-2, with D perhaps TRBD2 (7 bases). The CDR3 spans 17 residues. V shed 3 bases and J shed 9 bases, with 23 bases lying between them. CDR1 and CDR2 from the germline V gene are KGHSH and LQKENI. The CDR3 DNA is TGTGCCAGCTCACCCGCGAAGGGGGGGACCGAAGTAAGGGAGCTGTTTTTT. It codes for CASSPAKGGTEVRELFF. Looking up the rest from reference TRBV18 and TRBJ2-2 gives the full variable domain: NAGVMQNPRHLVRRRGQEARLRCSPMKGHSHVYWYRQLPEEGLKFMVYLQKENIIDESGMPKERFSAEFPKEGPSILRIQQVVRGDSAAYFCASSPAKGGTEVRELFFGEGSRLTVL.

The rearrangement links TRBV4-3 to TRBJ1-2; 7 nucleotides match TRBD1. Looked up from germline, CDR1 is LGHNA and CDR2 is YSLEER. This CDR3 is built from 15 residues. Trimming cost V 0 bases and J 5 bases; bases outside gene matches: 6. For the CDR3, the DNA is TGCGCCAGCAGCCAAGACGAGACAGGGACTTATGGCTACACCTTC. Translated: CASSQDETGTYGYTF.

V usage is TRBV11-3 and J usage is TRBJ2-1, with 7 nucleotides matching TRBD2. Germline CDR1 and CDR2: SGHNT and YENEEA. The CDR3 consists of 15 residues. V lost 1 base and J lost 2; bases outside the gene matches: 2. The CDR3 region is CASSLGGGTYNEQFF. CDR3 in DNA: TGTGCCAGCAGCTTAGGCGGGGGAACCTACAATGAGCAGTTCTTC.

The V gene is TRBV18, the J gene TRBJ2-3; a weak D match, TRBD2 (5 bases). CDR1 and CDR2 from the germline V gene are KGHSH and LQKENI. Trimming took off 2 bases at V and 0 bases at J, with 9 bases between the two ends. There are 15 residues in the CDR3. The CDR3 protein is CASSPDYLSTDTQYF. The CDR3 region has the DNA TGTGCCAGCTCACCAGACTACCTGAGCACAGATACGCAGTATTTT.

The V gene is TRBV19, the J gene TRBJ1-1; D unclear. This CDR3 comprises 13 residues. Germline V gene sequence: CDR1 LNHDA, CDR2 SQIVND (reference sequence). The V gene lost 10 bases and the J gene lost 1 base, with 13 bases spanning the gap. The CDR3 sequence is CATNRFGNTEAFF. The CDR3 DNA reads as TGTGCCACCAATCGTTTCGGGAACACTGAAGCTTTCTTT.

V gene TRBV18 combines with J gene TRBJ2-1; no clear D. V dropped 3 bases and J dropped 3 bases, with 15 bases sitting between them. CDR1 is KGHSH, CDR2 LQKENI, per germline. The CDR3 loop spans 16 amino acids. CDR3 coding DNA: TGTGCCAGCTCACCGGTCGGGTTAGGCTACTACAATGAGCAGTTCTTC. It specifies CASSPVGLGYYNEQFF.

This clone has a single count. The CDR3 DNA follows: TGTGCCAACTCAGCGGGTCGCTACAATGAGCAGTTCTTC. It codes for CANSAGRYNEQFF. The chain is built from TRBV6-6 and TRBJ2-1, with D tentatively TRBD2 (6 bases). Trimming shortened V by 10 bases and J by 3 bases, and 13 bases separated the two germline ends. CDR1 MNHNY and CDR2 SVGAGI come from the germline V gene (reference sequence). The CDR3 spans 13 residues.

The gene calls are TRBV7-9 and TRBJ2-7, with unresolved D. Germline V lookup: CDR1 SEHNR, CDR2 FQNEAQ (reference sequence). The CDR3 is 11 residues long. Trimming took off 5 bases at V and 4 bases at J, with 6 bases between the two ends. The CDR3 loop is CASSRGYEQYF. The CDR3 DNA reads TGTGCCAGCAGCCGAGGTTACGAGCAGTACTTC.

The genes are TRBV4-3 and TRBJ2-3; 9 nucleotides agree with TRBD2. This CDR3 is built from 18 residues. Germline V gene sequence: CDR1 LGHNA, CDR2 YSLEER. J gave up 11 bases and V 0 bases, and 18 bases lay outside the gene matches. The CDR3 DNA is TGCGCCAGCAGCCAAGATTACGCTAGCGGGACGGGACTCGGGGGGCAGTATTTT. This translates into CASSQDYASGTGLGGQYF.

The chain carries TRBV5-1 and TRBJ2-5, with D possibly matching TRBD2 (6 bases). Trimming took 0 bases from V and 3 from J, leaving 6 bases between them. Germline loops: CDR1 SGHRS, CDR2 YFSETQ. The length of the CDR3 is 13 residues. CDR3 amino acids: CASSLGLEETQYF. In nucleotides, the CDR3 is TGCGCCAGCAGCTTGGGACTAGAAGAGACCCAGTACTTC.

This clone was observed a few times. The genes are TRBV5-1 and TRBJ2-7; no firm D call. V lost 5 bases to trimming and J lost 1 base, with 10 bases between them. Germline CDR1 is SGHRS and CDR2 is YFSETQ. CDR3 length: 13 amino acids. The CDR3 spells CASSNTASYEQYF. The CDR3 nucleotides read TGCGCCAGCAGTAACACAGCTTCCTACGAGCAGTACTTC.

The chain recombines TRBV7-2 with TRBJ1-1; D remains unclear. The CDR3 length is 14 residues. In germline, CDR1 is SGHTA, CDR2 FQGNSA. Between the trimmed V and J ends, which lost 1 base and 4 bases, there was a span of 10 bases. CDR3 loop: CASSLERGSTEAFF. The CDR3 bases are TGTGCCAGCAGCTTAGAGCGGGGTAGCACTGAAGCTTTCTTT. Combining the CDR3 with reference TRBV7-2 and TRBJ1-1 gives the whole variable domain GAGVSQSPSNKVTEKGKDVELRCDPISGHTALYWYRQSLGQGLEFLIYFQGNSAPDKSGLPSDRFSAERTGGSVSTLTIQRTQQEDSAVYLCASSLERGSTEAFFGQGTRLTVV.

V is TRBV21-1 and J is TRBJ1-6. TRBV21-1 is a listed pseudogene. The CDR3 spans 18 residues. DNA for the CDR3: TGTGCCAGCAGCAATCGTATTCCCATTAGCTCCTATAATTCACCCCTCCACTTT. The encoded protein is CASSNRIPISSYNSPLHF.

With respect to this clone: At one end, the junction sequence differs from germline, possibly due to a read error. The V and J genes are TRBV7-2 and TRBJ2-7; TRBD2 matches 9 bases. CDR1 and CDR2 from the germline V gene are SGHTA and FQGNSA. CDR3 size: 16 residues. In DNA, the CDR3 is TGTGCCAGCAGCCCCCGCCCCGGGACTAGCTCCTCCGAGCAGTACTTC. Its protein is CASSPRPGTSSSEQYF.

The chain employs TRBV7-9 and TRBJ1-1; D is undetermined. The CDR3 spans 15 residues. With 5 bases removed from V and 1 base from J, the gap between germline ends came to 14 bases. Germline V gene data show CDR1 as SEHNR and CDR2 as FQNEAQ (reference sequence). The CDR3 sequence: CASSPMVFGNTEAFF. As DNA, the CDR3 is TGTGCCAGCAGCCCTATGGTCTTTGGGAACACTGAAGCTTTCTTT.

CDR3 protein: CASSPQGELEPQHF. The CDR3 coding sequence is TGTGCCAGCAGCCCCCAGGGGGAGCTGGAGCCCCAGCATTTT. The chain uses TRBV7-9 and TRBJ1-5; 7 bases are shared with TRBD1. The CDR3 contains 14 residues. CDR1 is SEHNR and CDR2 is FQNEAQ in the germline V gene (reference sequence). Trimming took 5 bases from V and 8 from J; bases not matched to a gene: 9.

The V call is TRBV9, the J call TRBJ2-5, with D perhaps TRBD1 (6 bases). V was shortened by 0 bases and J by 4 bases, with 19 bases between the two germline ends. The CDR3 consists of 17 residues. Germline V CDR1 and CDR2: SGDLS, YYNGEE. This CDR3 reads CASSVESTTLGGETQYF. CDR3 nucleotides: TGTGCCAGCAGCGTAGAATCCACAACGCTAGGGGGAGAGACCCAGTACTTC.